These 20 T cell receptor beta chains share one sample of origin, sequenced in a study of shared clonotypes between healthy human individuals. Profiled with immunoSEQ multiplex PCR; TCRdb holds only in-frame clones, not every one. The data show more than 850,000 clones, 70% to 80% seen once. The sample was memory CD4+ T cells from PBMCs. The subset denotes: CD45RA-negative fraction. All receptors derive from a man between 18 and 35 years old in good health. Some clones in this sample may be carry-over from other donors' samples.

This clone has a single count. This chain joins TRBV7-9 and TRBJ2-5; the D gene is possibly TRBD1 (5 bases). Deletions cut 3 bases from V and 7 bases from J, with 15 bases between. Germline V gene data show CDR1 as SEHNR and CDR2 as FQNEAQ (reference sequence). CDR3 size: 14 residues. DNA of the CDR3: TGTGCCAGCAGCTTTAAGGGGCTTTGGGGGACCCAGTACTTC. The encoded protein is CASSFKGLWGTQYF. The variable domain in full, completed from reference TRBV7-9 and TRBJ2-5, reads DTGVSQNPRHKITKRGQNVTFRCDPISEHNRLYWYRQTLGQGPEFLTYFQNEAQLEKSRLLSDRFSAERPKGSFSTLEIQRTEQGDSAMYLCASSFKGLWGTQYFGPGTRLLVL.

J is TRBJ2-4 and V is TRBV4-1; D may be TRBD1 (6 bases). This CDR3 comprises 13 residues. V gave up 6 bases and J gave up 15 bases, with 21 bases separating them. The germline V gene has CDR1 MGHRA and CDR2 YSYEKL. CDR3: CASSQTAGVHPYF. CDR3 nucleotides: TGCGCCAGCAGTCAAACAGCAGGGGTTCATCCGTACTTC.

J is TRBJ2-3 and V is TRBV6-1; a possible D gene is TRBD2 (5 bases). CDR1 MNHNS and CDR2 SASEGT come from the germline V gene. This CDR3 comprises 14 residues. Trimming took off 3 bases at V and 7 bases at J, with 14 bases between the two ends. In nucleotides, the CDR3 is TGTGCCAGCAGTGAGGACCAGCGGAGGAATACGCAGTATTTT. Its protein is CASSEDQRRNTQYF.

The rearrangement uses TRBV7-9 and TRBJ1-3; weak D call: TRBD1 (6 bases). Germline V CDR1 and CDR2: SEHNR, FQNEAQ (reference sequence). Trimming took off 5 bases at V and 3 bases at J, with 20 bases between the two ends. This CDR3 is 17 amino acids long. The CDR3 DNA is TGTGCCAGCAGCCTTCTGGATACAGGGCTGGGTGGAAACACCATATATTTT. This sequence encodes CASSLLDTGLGGNTIYF.

This clone was recorded a few times. In the same sample, other DNA sequences code for this CDR3. The chain links TRBV5-4 to TRBJ1-1, with a possible D match to TRBD1 (5 bases). The CDR3 has 15 amino acids. V was trimmed by 0 bases and J by 5 bases, leaving 14 bases between them. Germline CDR1 SGHNT, CDR2 YYREEE (reference sequence). CDR3 in DNA: TGTGCCAGCAGCTTGGTTCAGGGACCAGGAACTGAAGCTTTCTTT. This encodes CASSLVQGPGTEAFF.

V gene TRBV7-2 combines with J gene TRBJ2-7, with a tentative D call TRBD2 (6 bases). Germline V lookup: CDR1 SGHTA, CDR2 FQGNSA. This CDR3 spans 13 amino acids. The V and J ends lost 5 bases and 8 bases respectively, with 16 bases between them. The CDR3 sequence is CASSPRRGSQQYF. The CDR3, as DNA: TGTGCCAGCAGCCCACGTCGGGGGAGCCAGCAGTACTTC.

Comments on this clone: The DNA is left out, because the CDR3 cannot be placed on it with certainty; the CDR3 is given as TCRdb lists it. The rearrangement joins TRBV19 to TRBJ2-7; TRBD1 is the table's D call, not checked against the DNA. The CDR3 comprises 16 residues, both ends counted. Germline CDR1 and CDR2: LNHDA and SQIVND (reference sequence). The CDR3 reads CASSSGQGIQSYEQYF.

The chain joins TRBV5-1 to TRBJ1-3; TRBD1 might be the D (5 bases). Per the germline V gene, CDR1 is SGHRS and CDR2 is YFSETQ. CDR3 size: 15 residues. The V and J ends lost 1 base and 2 bases respectively, with 10 bases between them. Here the CDR3 reads CASSLYQGTGNTIYF. In DNA, the CDR3 is TGCGCCAGCAGCTTGTATCAGGGAACTGGAAACACCATATATTTT.

The J gene is TRBJ2-5, the V gene TRBV7-3; possibly TRBD2 for D (6 bases). CDR1 is SGHTA, CDR2 FQGTGA, per germline. The germline V and J ends were trimmed by 3 bases and 0 bases, with 11 bases remaining between them. CDR3 size: 15 residues. CDR3: CASSLGGTNQETQYF. The CDR3 DNA sequence: TGTGCCAGCAGCTTGGGGGGTACTAACCAAGAGACCCAGTACTTC.

Only one count was recorded for this clone. Other nucleotide sequences from this sample produce the same CDR3. The V and J genes are TRBV18 and TRBJ2-7, with D tentatively TRBD1 or TRBD2 (6 bases each). The CDR3 extends over 13 amino acids. Trimming removed 6 bases from V and 0 bases from J, with 9 bases in between. The V gene's germline CDR1 is KGHSH and CDR2 LQKENI. For the CDR3, the DNA is TGTGCCAGCTCGCGGGACACCTCCTACGAGCAGTACTTC. It specifies CASSRDTSYEQYF.

V is TRBV6-5 and J is TRBJ2-3; D not certain. Looked up from germline, CDR1 is MNHEY and CDR2 is SVGAGI. CDR3 size: 12 residues. V was clipped by 7 bases and J by 6 bases, with 11 bases between them. The CDR3 DNA reads TGTGCCAGCACCCTTAACGGGGATACGCAGTATTTT. This codes for CASTLNGDTQYF.

V is TRBV11-2 and J is TRBJ2-1; TRBD2 aligns across 14 bases. The CDR3 spans 17 residues. Germline V gene lookup returns CDR1 SGHAT and CDR2 FQNNGV. With V trimmed by 5 bases and J by 3 bases, 6 bases remained unmatched. CDR3 amino acids: CASSRLAGGPSYNEQFF. CDR3 bases: TGTGCCAGCAGCCGACTAGCGGGAGGGCCAAGCTACAATGAGCAGTTCTTC.

The CDR3 protein is CAIRRASSYEQYF. The CDR3 nucleotides are TGTGCCATCAGGCGGGCTAGCTCCTACGAGCAGTACTTC. The V gene is TRBV10-3, the J gene TRBJ2-7; maybe TRBD2 (5 bases). Germline lookup yields CDR1 ENHRY and CDR2 SYGVKD. V lost 6 bases to trimming and J lost 0 bases, with 9 bases between them. CDR3 length: 13 amino acids.

In this sample, this clone turned up once. The rearrangement uses TRBV7-9 and TRBJ1-4; D uncertain. The germline V gene has CDR1 SEHNR and CDR2 FQNEAQ (reference sequence). The CDR3 is 16 residues long. With 1 base removed from V and 0 bases from J, the gap between germline ends came to 9 bases. CDR3 bases: TGTGCCAGCAGCTTAGGGGAGAGCCCAACTAATGAAAAACTGTTTTTT. Translating it yields CASSLGESPTNEKLFF.

The J gene is TRBJ1-2, the V gene TRBV21-1; the tabulated D call, TRBD1, remains unverified against the DNA. TRBV21-1 is an annotated pseudogene. The CDR3 totals 14 residues. The CDR3 loop is CASDQGRGLRGYTF. CDR3 in DNA: TGTGCCAGCGATCAAGGCAGGGGGCTCCGGGGCTACACCTTC.

This clone appeared a single time. The chain couples TRBV27 to TRBJ2-3; D is unresolved. The CDR3 extends over 13 amino acids. The germline V and J ends were trimmed by 7 bases and 1 base, with 9 bases remaining between them. Germline V gene lookup returns CDR1 MNHEY and CDR2 SMNVEV (reference sequence). As DNA, the CDR3 is TGTGCCAGCACGCGACGGCGCACAGATACGCAGTATTTT. This codes for CASTRRRTDTQYF.

This chain links TRBV2 with TRBJ1-2, with TRBD1 identical over 7 bases. J gave up 4 bases and V 3 bases, and 8 bases lay outside the gene matches. The CDR3 is 15 amino acids. Germline V gene lookup returns CDR1 SNHLY and CDR2 FYNNEI. The CDR3, as DNA: TGTGCCAGCAGTGATTCCGACAGGGTGCTCTATGGCTACACCTTC. Protein: CASSDSDRVLYGYTF.

The V call is TRBV6-1, the J call TRBJ2-1, with D perhaps matching TRBD1 (5 bases). Trimming cost V 4 bases and J 3 bases, with 10 bases left between them. Germline CDR1 reads MNHNS; CDR2 reads SASEGT. There are 14 residues in the CDR3. CDR3 residues: CASSARQFYNEQFF. In DNA form, the CDR3 reads TGTGCCAGCAGTGCCCGACAGTTCTACAATGAGCAGTTCTTC.

This clone occurred a few times. J is TRBJ1-2 and V is TRBV2; D unresolved. The CDR3 loop spans 12 amino acids. From germline, CDR1 is SNHLY and CDR2 FYNNEI. The ends were cut back, 7 bases at V and 6 bases at J, with 12 bases in the middle. The CDR3: CASNLARDGYTF. The CDR3 region has the DNA TGTGCCAGCAACCTAGCAAGGGATGGCTACACCTTC.

V usage is TRBV9 and J usage is TRBJ1-4; unclear D gene. The CDR3 extends over 15 amino acids. The V end was cut by 3 bases, the J end by 6 bases, with 15 bases between. Germline V gene sequence: CDR1 SGDLS, CDR2 YYNGEE. The CDR3 DNA reads as TGTGCCAGCAGCGCATCGACAACATTTGATGAAAAACTGTTTTTT. It codes for CASSASTTFDEKLFF.